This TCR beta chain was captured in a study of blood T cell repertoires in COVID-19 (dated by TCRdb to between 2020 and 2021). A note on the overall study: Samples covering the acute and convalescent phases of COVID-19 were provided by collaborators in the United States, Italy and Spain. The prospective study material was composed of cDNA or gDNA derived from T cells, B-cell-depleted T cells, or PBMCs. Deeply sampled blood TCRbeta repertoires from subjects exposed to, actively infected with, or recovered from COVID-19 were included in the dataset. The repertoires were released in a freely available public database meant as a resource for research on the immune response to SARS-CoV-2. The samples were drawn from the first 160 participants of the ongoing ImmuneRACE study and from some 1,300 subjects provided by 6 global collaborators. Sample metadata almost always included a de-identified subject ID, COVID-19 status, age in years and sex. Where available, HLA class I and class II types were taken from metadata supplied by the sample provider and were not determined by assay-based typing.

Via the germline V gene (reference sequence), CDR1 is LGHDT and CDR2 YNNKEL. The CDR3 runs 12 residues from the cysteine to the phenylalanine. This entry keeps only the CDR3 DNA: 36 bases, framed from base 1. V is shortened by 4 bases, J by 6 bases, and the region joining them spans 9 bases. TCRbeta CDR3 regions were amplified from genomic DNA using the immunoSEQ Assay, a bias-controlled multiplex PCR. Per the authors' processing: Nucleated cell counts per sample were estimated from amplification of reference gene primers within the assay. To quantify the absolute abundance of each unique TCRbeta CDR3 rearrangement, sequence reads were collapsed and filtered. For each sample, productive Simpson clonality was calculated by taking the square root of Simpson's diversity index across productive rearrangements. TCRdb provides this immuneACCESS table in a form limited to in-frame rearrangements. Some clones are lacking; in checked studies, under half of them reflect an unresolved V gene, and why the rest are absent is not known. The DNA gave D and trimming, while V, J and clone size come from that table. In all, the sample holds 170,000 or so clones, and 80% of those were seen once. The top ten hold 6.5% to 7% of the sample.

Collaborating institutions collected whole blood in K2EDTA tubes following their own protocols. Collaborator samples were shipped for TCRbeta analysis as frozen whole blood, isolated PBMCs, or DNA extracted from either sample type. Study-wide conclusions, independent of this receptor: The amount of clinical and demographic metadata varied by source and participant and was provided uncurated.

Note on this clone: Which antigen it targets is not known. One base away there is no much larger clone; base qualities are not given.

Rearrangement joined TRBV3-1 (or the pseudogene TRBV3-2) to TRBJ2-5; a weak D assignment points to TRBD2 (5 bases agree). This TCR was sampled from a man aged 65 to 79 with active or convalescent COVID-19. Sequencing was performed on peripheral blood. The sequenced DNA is TGTGCCAGCAGCCCGGAGGAAAAGACCCAGTACTTC. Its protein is CASSPEEKTQYF.